A selection of T cell receptor beta chains follows, all from one sample in a study of blood T cell repertoires in COVID-19. Only in-frame clones appear in the TCRdb table, and some are missing; sequencing was by immunoSEQ multiplex PCR. This sample has about 46,000 clones, with 88% found just once. Sequencing was done on a sample of peripheral blood. The receptors shown here come from a man in his fifties with active COVID-19. The CDR3 runs from the conserved cysteine through the conserved F or W. D genes are given only for firm matches. For some rows the clone size is stated as once, few or many, or as a class when expanded; others skip it.

>TRBJ1-4|NA|TRBV28|TRBD1
CASSAGPIRDRGKKLFF
TGTGCCAGCAGTGCCGGTCCAATCCGGGACAGGGGGAAAAAACTGTTTTTT
>TRBJ2-2|once|TRBV2|TRBD1
CASFQDRVGTGELFF
TGTGCCAGCTTTCAGGACAGGGTTGGCACCGGGGAGCTGTTTTTT
>TRBJ1-3|NA|TRBV25-1|NA
CASSEYGGDGNTIYF
TGTGCCAGCAGTGAATACGGGGGAGATGGAAACACCATATATTTT
>TRBJ2-2|NA|TRBV23-1|NA
CASSQPSSAGELFF
TGCGCCAGCAGTCAACCCAGTTCAGCCGGGGAGCTGTTTTTT
>TRBJ2-7|NA|TRBV6-1|TRBD2
CASSEASSGSYEQYF
TGTGCCAGCAGTGAAGCGTCTAGCGGCTCCTACGAGCAGTACTTC
>TRBJ2-7|NA|TRBV7-2|TRBD1
CASSNNRGAYEQYF
TGTGCCAGCAGCAACAACAGGGGAGCCTACGAGCAGTACTTC
>TRBJ2-3|NA|TRBV19|TRBD2
CASKVWASSGGITDTQYF
TGTGCCAGTAAGGTGTGGGCTTCTAGCGGGGGGATCACAGATACGCAGTATTTT
>TRBJ2-3|NA|TRBV27|NA
CASSLDPTPTRRDTQYF
TGTGCCAGCAGTCTAGATCCGACTCCAACCCGTCGAGATACGCAGTATTTT
>TRBJ2-3|NA|TRBV10-1|TRBD2
CASSESTSGGHTDTQYF
TGCGCCAGCAGTGAGTCGACTAGCGGGGGCCATACAGATACGCAGTATTTT
>TRBJ1-2|NA|TRBV7-2|NA
CASSLASGTTNYGYTF
TGTGCCAGCAGCTTAGCCAGCGGGACTACTAACTATGGCTACACCTTC
>TRBJ2-7|NA|TRBV27|NA
CASPYRLVYEQYF
TGTGCCAGTCCCTATAGACTAGTCTACGAGCAGTACTTC
>TRBJ2-7|NA|TRBV18|NA
CASSPRQEQGEQYF
TGTGCCAGCTCACCGAGGCAGGAACAGGGCGAGCAGTACTTC
>TRBJ1-3|NA|TRBV13|NA
CASSSAGRWSGNTIYF
TGTGCCAGCAGCTCGGCGGGGAGGTGGTCTGGAAACACCATATATTTT
>TRBJ2-1|NA|TRBV9|TRBD2
CASSVATGGSEQFF
TGTGCCAGCAGCGTAGCTACGGGAGGAAGTGAGCAGTTCTTC
>TRBJ2-5|once|TRBV5-4|NA
CASSGPQGKETQYF
TGTGCCAGCAGCGGGCCCCAGGGGAAAGAGACCCAGTACTTC
>TRBJ1-2|NA|TRBV5-1|TRBD1
CASRGRTGSGWTYGYTF
TGCGCCAGCAGGGGTAGGACAGGGAGTGGCTGGACCTATGGCTACACCTTC
>TRBJ1-3|NA|TRBV18|TRBD1
CASSTGTVLSGNTIYF
TGTGCCAGCTCAACCGGGACAGTTTTATCTGGAAACACCATATATTTT
>TRBJ2-1|NA|TRBV6-5|TRBD2
CASSPGTSGSHEQFF
TGTGCCAGCAGCCCCGGGACTAGCGGGAGCCATGAGCAGTTCTTC
>TRBJ1-1|NA|TRBV9|NA
CASRAPMGSGMNTEAFF
TGTGCCAGCAGAGCCCCGATGGGGTCCGGGATGAACACTGAAGCTTTCTTT
>TRBJ2-5|many|TRBV11-2|TRBD2
CASSFGTTGETQYF
TGTGCCAGCAGCTTCGGGACTACTGGAGAGACCCAGTACTTC
>TRBJ2-2|NA|TRBV12-3/TRBV12-4|NA
CASSDRNTGELFF
TGTGCCAGCAGTGATAGAAACACCGGGGAGCTGTTTTTT
>TRBJ1-2|NA|TRBV5-5|NA
CASSLGDNYGYTF
TGTGCCAGCAGTCTAGGGGATAACTATGGCTACACCTTC
>TRBJ1-5|NA|TRBV7-2|TRBD1
CASSLDRGAQPQHF
TGTGCCAGCAGCTTAGACAGGGGAGCTCAGCCCCAGCATTTT
>TRBJ1-2|NA|TRBV15|TRBD1
CATSRGGDRHGYTF
TGTGCCACCAGCAGAGGGGGGGACAGGCACGGCTACACCTTC
>TRBJ1-6|NA|TRBV28|NA
CASSPGGSSYNSPLHF
TGTGCCAGCTCCCCCGGGGGGAGCTCCTATAATTCACCCCTCCACTTT
>TRBJ1-2|NA|TRBV28|NA
CASSFGFGYTF
TGTGCCAGCAGTTTCGGTTTTGGCTACACCTTC